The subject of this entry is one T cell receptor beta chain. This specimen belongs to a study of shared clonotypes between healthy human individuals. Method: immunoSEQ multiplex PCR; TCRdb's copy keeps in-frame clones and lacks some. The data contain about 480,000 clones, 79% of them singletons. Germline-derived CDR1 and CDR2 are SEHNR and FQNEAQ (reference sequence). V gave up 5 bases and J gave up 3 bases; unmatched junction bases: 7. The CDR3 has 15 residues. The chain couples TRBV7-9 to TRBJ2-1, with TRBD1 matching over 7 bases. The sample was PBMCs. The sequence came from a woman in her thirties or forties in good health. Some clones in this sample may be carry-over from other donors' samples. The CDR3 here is CASSLGQGDYNEQFF. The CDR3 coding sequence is TGTGCCAGCAGCCTCGGGCAGGGGGACTACAATGAGCAGTTCTTC.